This is a list of T cell receptor beta chains from one sample in a study of CD8 T cells in ankylosing spondylitis. TCRdb redid the calling of the 5' RACE reads with MiXCR, one entry per CDR3 protein. Among around 450,000 distinct CDR3 sequences listed, about 25% were seen once. The sequenced sample consisted of blood, either unsorted or a sorted T cell fraction (not recorded which). The receptors here all came from a male donor with ankylosing spondylitis. Both conserved end residues are part of each CDR3. A D gene is named only where the DNA matches it firmly. A clone size is listed for some rows: how often the clone was seen (once, few, many), or a class if it is expanded.

D gene,J gene,clone size,V gene,CDR3 protein,CDR3 DNA
.,TRBJ2-1,.,TRBV29-1,CSVGADNEQFF,TGCAGCGTTGGAGCTGACAATGAGCAGTTCTTC
.,TRBJ2-5,.,TRBV7-2,CASSLEAGGVETQYF,TGTGCCAGCAGCTTAGAAGCCGGAGGGGTTGAGACCCAGTACTTC
TRBD2,TRBJ2-1,.,TRBV7-9,CASSLKRESLNEQFF,TGTGCCAGCAGCTTAAAGCGGGAGTCCCTCAATGAGCAGTTCTTC
.,TRBJ1-3,.,TRBV2,CASSRINSGNTIYF,TGTGCCAGCTCCCGCATAAACTCTGGAAACACCATATATTTT
.,TRBJ1-5,.,TRBV20-1,CSGADEQGSNQPQHF,TGCAGTGGTGCGGACGAACAGGGAAGCAATCAGCCCCAGCATTTT
TRBD1,TRBJ2-1,few,TRBV5-1,CASSPGTGGTYNEQFF,TGCGCCAGCAGCCCCGGGACAGGTGGGACCTACAATGAGCAGTTCTTC
.,TRBJ2-2,few,TRBV12-3/TRBV12-4,CASSLRRVTGELFF,TGTGCCAGCAGTTTACGGCGGGTAACCGGGGAGCTGTTTTTT
.,TRBJ2-3,few,TRBV14,CASSRRLGGSTDTQYF,TGTGCCAGCAGCCGACGTTTGGGCGGGAGCACAGATACGCAGTATTTT
.,TRBJ1-5,.,TRBV12-3/TRBV12-4,CASSRDISNQPQHF,TGTGCCAGCAGCCGCGACATTAGCAATCAGCCCCAGCATTTT
TRBD1,TRBJ2-4,.,TRBV5-6,CASRGTAPENIQYF,TGTGCCAGTCGAGGGACAGCCCCCGAGAACATTCAGTACTTC
.,TRBJ2-5,.,TRBV10-1,CASSDGTDLRETQYF,TGCGCCAGCAGTGACGGGACGGACCTTCGAGAGACCCAGTACTTC
TRBD1,TRBJ2-1,.,TRBV5-5,CASTPKGQGALGNEQFF,TGTGCCAGCACCCCAAAGGGACAGGGGGCGCTTGGAAATGAGCAGTTCTTC
.,TRBJ2-3,.,TRBV2,CASSPMAAPTDTQYF,TGTGCCAGCAGTCCGATGGCCGCGCCCACAGATACGCAGTATTTT
.,TRBJ2-5,.,TRBV11-2,CASSSPGQETQYF,TGTGCCAGCAGCTCACCCGGCCAAGAGACCCAGTACTTC
.,TRBJ2-3,few,TRBV5-1,CASSFSPRIDTQYF,TGCGCCAGCAGCTTCAGCCCCCGGATAGATACGCAGTATTTT
.,TRBJ2-1,few,TRBV5-1,CASSQSTGFTYNEQFF,TGCGCCAGCAGCCAATCCACAGGGTTTACCTACAATGAGCAGTTCTTC
.,TRBJ1-4,.,TRBV20-1,CSAKDGGTGEKLFF,TGCAGTGCCAAAGACGGAGGGACCGGGGAAAAACTGTTTTTT
TRBD1,TRBJ2-7,.,TRBV12-3/TRBV12-4,CASRSGQGAGSYEQYF,TGTGCCAGCAGGAGTGGACAGGGGGCAGGTTCTTACGAGCAGTACTTC
.,TRBJ1-5,.,TRBV20-1,CSASSGPQGSKPQHF,TGCAGTGCTAGTTCCGGGCCCCAGGGAAGCAAGCCCCAGCATTTT
.,TRBJ2-2,few,TRBV5-1,CASSLEGSVTGELFF,TGCGCCAGCAGCTTGGAGGGCAGTGTAACCGGGGAGCTGTTTTTT
.,TRBJ1-5,.,TRBV3-1,CASSQDLGNQPQHF,TGTGCCAGCAGCCAAGACTTGGGCAATCAGCCCCAGCATTTT
TRBD2,TRBJ2-2,few,TRBV4-2,CASSQDRAGVWNTGELFF,TGTGCCAGCAGCCAAGATAGGGCGGGAGTGTGGAACACCGGGGAGCTGTTTTTT
TRBD1,TRBJ1-5,few,TRBV20-1,CSARATGGAGQPQHF,TGCAGTGCTAGAGCTACAGGGGGCGCAGGGCAGCCCCAGCATTTT
.,TRBJ2-1,few,TRBV20-1,CSARESSYNEQFF,TGCAGTGCTAGAGAAAGCTCCTACAATGAGCAGTTCTTC
.,TRBJ2-1,few,TRBV24-1,CATSDALASSYNEQFF,TGTGCCACCAGTGATGCCCTAGCGAGCTCCTACAATGAGCAGTTCTTC
TRBD1,TRBJ2-6,.,TRBV12-3/TRBV12-4,CASSRQGNSGANVLTF,TGTGCCAGCAGTCGACAGGGAAACTCTGGGGCCAACGTCCTGACTTTC
.,TRBJ2-2,.,TRBV7-7,CASSLGAWNTGELFF,TGTGCCAGCAGCTTAGGTGCGTGGAACACCGGGGAGCTGTTTTTT
TRBD2,TRBJ2-1,.,TRBV20-1,CSVSPGLAHNEQFF,TGCAGTGTTTCCCCGGGACTAGCCCACAATGAGCAGTTCTTC
TRBD2,TRBJ2-3,few,TRBV5-1,CASSSGGDADTQYF,TGCGCCAGCAGCTCCGGGGGGGACGCAGATACGCAGTATTTT
TRBD1,TRBJ2-5,.,TRBV29-1,CSVVVRGRGETQYF,TGCAGCGTTGTGGTCAGGGGGCGCGGGGAGACCCAGTACTTC
.,TRBJ2-3,.,TRBV29-1,CSVAGAGFDTQYF,TGCAGCGTTGCAGGCGCCGGCTTTGATACGCAGTATTTT